This T cell receptor beta chain was captured in a study of response to subunit inactivated influenza vaccine. TCRdb reprocessed the RT-PCR reads via MiXCR and lists one record per CDR3 protein. The table has 700,000 to 900,000 distinct CDR3 sequences, 21% seen once. This CDR3 has 16 residues. V trimming: 5 bases; J trimming: 5 bases; junction bases outside the gene matches: 4. Germline V gives CDR1 ENHRY, CDR2 SYGVKD. Study-level findings and limits: Only a handful of new T cells, the authors suggested, are recruited with each seasonal influenza vaccination.

This clonotype was counted only a few times. Its target is not known. The rearrangement joins TRBV10-3 to TRBJ2-3, with TRBD2 identical over 16 bases. The source of this sequence is a man aged 45-65 years who received an inactivated influenza vaccine. Specimen: PBMCs from blood, collected roughly 5 days after vaccination. The CDR3 sequence is CAISMGLAGGRDTQYF. The CDR3 DNA sequence: TGTGCCATCAGTATGGGACTAGCGGGGGGGCGAGATACGCAGTATTTT.